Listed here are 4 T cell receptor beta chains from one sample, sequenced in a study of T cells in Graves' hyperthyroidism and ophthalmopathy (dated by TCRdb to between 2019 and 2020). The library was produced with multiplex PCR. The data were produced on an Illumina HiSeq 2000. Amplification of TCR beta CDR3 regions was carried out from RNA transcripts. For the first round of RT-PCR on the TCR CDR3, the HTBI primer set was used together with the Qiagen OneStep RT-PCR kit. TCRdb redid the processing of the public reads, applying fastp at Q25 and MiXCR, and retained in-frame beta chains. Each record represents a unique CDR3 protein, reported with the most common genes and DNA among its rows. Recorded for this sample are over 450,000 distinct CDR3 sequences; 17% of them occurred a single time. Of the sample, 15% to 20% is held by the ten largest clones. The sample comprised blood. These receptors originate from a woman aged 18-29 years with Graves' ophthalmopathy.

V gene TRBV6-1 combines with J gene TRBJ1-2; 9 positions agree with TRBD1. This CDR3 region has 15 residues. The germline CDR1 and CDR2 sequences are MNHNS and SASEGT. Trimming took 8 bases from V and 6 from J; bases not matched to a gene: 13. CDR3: CASSPKTGGSNGYTF. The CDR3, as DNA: TGTGCCAGCTCGCCAAAAACAGGGGGCTCAAATGGCTACACCTTC.

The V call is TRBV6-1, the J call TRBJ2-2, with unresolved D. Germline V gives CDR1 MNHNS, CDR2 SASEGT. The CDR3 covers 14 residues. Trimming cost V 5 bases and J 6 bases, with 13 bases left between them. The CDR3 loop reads CASSQTVVAGELFF. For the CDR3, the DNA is TGTGCCAGCAGTCAAACCGTCGTCGCCGGGGAGCTGTTTTTT.

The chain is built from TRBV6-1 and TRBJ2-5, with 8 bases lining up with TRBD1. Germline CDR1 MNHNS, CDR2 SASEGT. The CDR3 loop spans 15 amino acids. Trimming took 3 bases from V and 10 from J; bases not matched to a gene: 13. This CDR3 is CASSEDRALQFLQYF. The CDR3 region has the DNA TGTGCCAGCAGTGAGGACAGGGCCCTTCAATTTCTCCAGTACTTC.

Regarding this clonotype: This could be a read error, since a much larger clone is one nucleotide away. The CDR3 DNA reads TGTGCCAGCAGCCCTCGGTCCGAGGGCAAAGTCCACGAGCAGTACTTC. Translating gives CASSPRSEGKVHEQYF. The V and J genes are TRBV7-2 and TRBJ2-7; D possibly corresponds to TRBD2 (5 bases). With 5 bases removed from V and 5 bases from J, the gap between germline ends came to 22 bases. Germline V gene lookup returns CDR1 SGHTA and CDR2 FQGNSA. This CDR3 comprises 16 residues.